This TCR beta chain was sequenced in a study of CD8 T cells in ankylosing spondylitis. On this clonotype itself: Its target is not known. The junction departs from the called germline gene at one end, perhaps through a read error.

Study-wide results and limits: Significantly higher representation of disease-linked clones was reported for matched ankylosing spondylitis synovial fluid. Past studies reported some motif variants in reactive arthritis synovial fluid and blood. Ankylosing spondylitis blood appeared to carry a characteristic TCR beta motif of roughly eight highly homologous variants.

The germline V gene has CDR1 MGHDK and CDR2 SYGVNS. The CDR3 has 15 amino acids. Quantitative barcoded 5'-RACE was used to prepare TCR beta libraries. TCRdb re-called the 5' RACE reads through MiXCR, storing one row per CDR3 protein. Of roughly 280,000 distinct CDR3 sequences listed, around 20% are singletons. The receptor was isolated from a male donor with ankylosing spondylitis or in good health (not recorded which). Input material: blood, either unsorted or a sorted T cell fraction (not recorded which). This chain links TRBV25-1 with TRBJ2-5; no definite D call. CDR3 protein: CVSSEFKDMGETQYF. The CDR3 DNA reads as TGTGTCAGCAGTGAATTTAAAGACATGGGAGAGACCCAGTACTTC. The variable domain in full, completed from reference TRBV25-1 and TRBJ2-5, reads EADIYQTPRYLVIGTGKKITLECSQTMGHDKMYWYQQDPGMELHLIHYSYGVNSTEKGDLSSESTVSRIRTEHFPLTLESARPSHTSQYLCVSSEFKDMGETQYFGPGTRLLVL.